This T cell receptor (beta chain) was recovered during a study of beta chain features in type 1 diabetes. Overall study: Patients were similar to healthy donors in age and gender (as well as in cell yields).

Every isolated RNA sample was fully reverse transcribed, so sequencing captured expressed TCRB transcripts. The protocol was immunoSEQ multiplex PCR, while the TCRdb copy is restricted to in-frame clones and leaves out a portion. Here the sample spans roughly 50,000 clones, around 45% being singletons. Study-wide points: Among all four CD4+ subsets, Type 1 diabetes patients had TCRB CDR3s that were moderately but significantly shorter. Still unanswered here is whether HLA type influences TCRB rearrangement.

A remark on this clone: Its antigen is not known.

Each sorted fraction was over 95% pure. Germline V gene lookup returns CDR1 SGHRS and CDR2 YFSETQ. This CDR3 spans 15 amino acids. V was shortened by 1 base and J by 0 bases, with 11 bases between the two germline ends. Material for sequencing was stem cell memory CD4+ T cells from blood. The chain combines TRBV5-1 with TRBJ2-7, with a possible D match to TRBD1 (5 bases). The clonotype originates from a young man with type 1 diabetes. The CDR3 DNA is TGCGCCAGCAGCTTGACAGGACCCTACTCCTACGAGCAGTACTTC. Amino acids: CASSLTGPYSYEQYF.